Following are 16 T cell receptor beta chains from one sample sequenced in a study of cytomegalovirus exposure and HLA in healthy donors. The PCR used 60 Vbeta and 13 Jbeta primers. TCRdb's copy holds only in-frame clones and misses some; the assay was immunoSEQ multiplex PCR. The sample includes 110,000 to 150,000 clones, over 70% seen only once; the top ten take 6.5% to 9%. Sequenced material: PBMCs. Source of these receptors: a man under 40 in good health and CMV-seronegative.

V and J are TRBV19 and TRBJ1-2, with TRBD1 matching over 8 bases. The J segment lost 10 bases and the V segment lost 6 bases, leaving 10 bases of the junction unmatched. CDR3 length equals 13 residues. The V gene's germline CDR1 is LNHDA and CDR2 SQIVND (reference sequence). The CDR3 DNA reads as TGTGCCAGTAGCCCGACAGGGGAGTCGATCTACACCTTC. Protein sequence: CASSPTGESIYTF.

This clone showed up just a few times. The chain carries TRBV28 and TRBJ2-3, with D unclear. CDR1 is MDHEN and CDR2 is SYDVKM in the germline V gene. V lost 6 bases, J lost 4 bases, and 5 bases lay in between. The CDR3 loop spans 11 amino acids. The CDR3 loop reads CASSRADTQYF. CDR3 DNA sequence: TGTGCCAGCAGCCGGGCAGATACGCAGTATTTT.

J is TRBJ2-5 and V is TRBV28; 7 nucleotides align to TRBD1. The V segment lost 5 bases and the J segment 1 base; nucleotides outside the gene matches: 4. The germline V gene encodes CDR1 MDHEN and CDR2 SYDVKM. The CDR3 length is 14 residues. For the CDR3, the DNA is TGTGCCAGCAGTAAGACAGGGTTCCAAGAGACCCAGTACTTC. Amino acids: CASSKTGFQETQYF.

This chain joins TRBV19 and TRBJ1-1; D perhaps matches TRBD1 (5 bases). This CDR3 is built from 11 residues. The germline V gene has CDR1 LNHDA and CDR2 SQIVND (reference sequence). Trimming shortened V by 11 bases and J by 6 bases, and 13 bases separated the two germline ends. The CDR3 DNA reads TGTGCCTCGGCGGACATGGCTGAAGCTTTCTTT. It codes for CASADMAEAFF.

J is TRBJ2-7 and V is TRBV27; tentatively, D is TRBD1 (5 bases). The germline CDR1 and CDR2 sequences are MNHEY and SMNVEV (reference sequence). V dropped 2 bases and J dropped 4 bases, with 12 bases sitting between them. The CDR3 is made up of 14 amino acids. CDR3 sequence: CASSLRAGPYEQYF. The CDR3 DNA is TGTGCCAGCAGTTTAAGGGCAGGGCCTTACGAGCAGTACTTC.

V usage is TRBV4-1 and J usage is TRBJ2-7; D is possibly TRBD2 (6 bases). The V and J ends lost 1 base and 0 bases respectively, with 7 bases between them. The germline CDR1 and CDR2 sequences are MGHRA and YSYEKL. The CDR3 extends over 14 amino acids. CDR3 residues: CASSQVTSSYEQYF. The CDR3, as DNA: TGCGCCAGCAGCCAAGTGACTAGCTCCTACGAGCAGTACTTC.

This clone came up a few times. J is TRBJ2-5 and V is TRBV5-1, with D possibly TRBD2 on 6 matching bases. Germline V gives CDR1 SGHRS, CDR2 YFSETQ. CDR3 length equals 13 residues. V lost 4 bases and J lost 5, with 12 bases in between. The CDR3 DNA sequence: TGCGCCAGCAGCATGGGACTTCGGGAGACCCAGTACTTC. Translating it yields CASSMGLRETQYF.

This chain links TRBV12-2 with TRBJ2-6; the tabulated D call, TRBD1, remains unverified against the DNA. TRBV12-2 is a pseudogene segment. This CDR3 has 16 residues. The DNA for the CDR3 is TGTGCAAGTCGCCCCCACACAGGGCCTGGGGCCAACGGCCTGACTTTC. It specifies CASRPHTGPGANGLTF.

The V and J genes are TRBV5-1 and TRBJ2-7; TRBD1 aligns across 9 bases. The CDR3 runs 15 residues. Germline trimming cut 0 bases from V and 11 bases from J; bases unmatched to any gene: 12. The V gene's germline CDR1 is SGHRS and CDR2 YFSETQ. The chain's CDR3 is CASSLEPQGALSKYF. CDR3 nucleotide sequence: TGCGCCAGCAGCTTGGAGCCACAGGGGGCGCTTAGTAAGTACTTC. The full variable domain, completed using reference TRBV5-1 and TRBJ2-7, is KAGVTQTPRYLIKTRGQQVTLSCSPISGHRSVSWYQQTPGQGLQFLFEYFSETQRNKGNFPGRFSGRQFSNSRSEMNVSTLELGDSALYLCASSLEPQGALSKYFGPGTRLTVT.

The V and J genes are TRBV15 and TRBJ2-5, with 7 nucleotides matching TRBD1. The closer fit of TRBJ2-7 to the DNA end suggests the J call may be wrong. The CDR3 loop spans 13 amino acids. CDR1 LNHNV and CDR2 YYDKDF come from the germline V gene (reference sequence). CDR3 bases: TGTGCCACCAGCGCCCGGGACAGCTACGAGCAGTACTTC. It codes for CATSARDSYEQYF.

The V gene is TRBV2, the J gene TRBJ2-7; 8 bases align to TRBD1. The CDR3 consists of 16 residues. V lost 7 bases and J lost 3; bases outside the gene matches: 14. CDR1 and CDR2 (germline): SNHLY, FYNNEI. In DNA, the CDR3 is TGTGCCAGCACCGGAACCCACAGGGGGTTCTACTACGAGCAGTACTTC. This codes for CASTGTHRGFYYEQYF.

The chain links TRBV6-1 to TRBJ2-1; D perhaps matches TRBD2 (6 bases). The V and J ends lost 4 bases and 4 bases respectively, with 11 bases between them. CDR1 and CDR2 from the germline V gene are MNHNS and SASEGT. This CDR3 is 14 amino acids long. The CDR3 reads CASSASGQYNEQFF. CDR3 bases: TGTGCCAGCAGTGCGAGCGGGCAATACAATGAGCAGTTCTTC.

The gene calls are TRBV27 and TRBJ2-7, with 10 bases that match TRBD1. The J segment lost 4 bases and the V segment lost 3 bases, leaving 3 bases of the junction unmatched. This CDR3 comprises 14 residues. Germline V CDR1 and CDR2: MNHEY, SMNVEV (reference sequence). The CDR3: CASSFRDRGYEQYF. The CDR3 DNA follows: TGTGCCAGCAGTTTTCGGGACAGGGGTTACGAGCAGTACTTC.

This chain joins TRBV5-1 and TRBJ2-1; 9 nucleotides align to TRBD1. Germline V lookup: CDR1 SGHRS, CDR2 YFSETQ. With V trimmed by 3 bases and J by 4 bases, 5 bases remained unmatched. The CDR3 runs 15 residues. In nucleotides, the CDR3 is TGCGCCAGCAGCTCCAGACAGGGGGGATACAATGAGCAGTTCTTC. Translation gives CASSSRQGGYNEQFF.

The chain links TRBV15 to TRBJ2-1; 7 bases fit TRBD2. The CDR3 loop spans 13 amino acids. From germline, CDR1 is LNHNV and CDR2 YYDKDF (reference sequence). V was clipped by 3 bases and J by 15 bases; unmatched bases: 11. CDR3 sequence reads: CATSSSLTSAPFF. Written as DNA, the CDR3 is TGTGCCACCAGCAGTTCGCTAACTAGCGCACCGTTCTTC. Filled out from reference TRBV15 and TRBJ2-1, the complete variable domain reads DAMVIQNPRYQVTQFGKPVTLSCSQTLNHNVMYWYQQKSSQAPKLLFHYYDKDFNNEADTPDNFQSRRPNTSFCFLDIRSPGLGDTAMYLCATSSSLTSAPFFGPGTRLTVL.

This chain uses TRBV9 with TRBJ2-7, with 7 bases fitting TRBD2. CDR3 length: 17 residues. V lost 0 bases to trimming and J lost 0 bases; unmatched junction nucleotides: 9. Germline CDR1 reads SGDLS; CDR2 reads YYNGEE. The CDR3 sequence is CASSVGGGGRTSYEQYF. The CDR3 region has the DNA TGTGCCAGCAGCGTAGGGGGCGGCGGGAGAACCTCCTACGAGCAGTACTTC.